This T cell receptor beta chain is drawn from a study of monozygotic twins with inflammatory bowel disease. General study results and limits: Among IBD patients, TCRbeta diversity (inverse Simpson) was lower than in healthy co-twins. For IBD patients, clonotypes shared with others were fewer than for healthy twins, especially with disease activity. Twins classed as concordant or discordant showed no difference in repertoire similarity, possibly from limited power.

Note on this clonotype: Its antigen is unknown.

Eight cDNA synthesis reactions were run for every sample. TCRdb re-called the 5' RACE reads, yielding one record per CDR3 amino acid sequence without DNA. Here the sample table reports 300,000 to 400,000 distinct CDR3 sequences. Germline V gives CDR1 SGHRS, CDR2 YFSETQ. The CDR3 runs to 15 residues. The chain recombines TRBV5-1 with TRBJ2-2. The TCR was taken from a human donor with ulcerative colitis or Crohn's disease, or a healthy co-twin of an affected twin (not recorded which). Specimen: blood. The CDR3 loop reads CASSLASVGTGELFF.